This is a list of T cell receptor beta chains from one sample in a study of blood T cell repertoires in COVID-19. The table came from immunoSEQ multiplex PCR; TCRdb's copy has only in-frame clones and leaves some out. Among about 120,000 clones listed, approximately 90% were seen once. Material: peripheral blood. These receptors originate from a human donor with acute or convalescent COVID-19. The donor label of this sample is uncertain. CDR3s include the opening cysteine and the closing phenylalanine or tryptophan. The order of the fields is clone size, V gene, CDR3 protein. Clone size appears in some rows only: once, few, many, or a class for an expanded clone.

. | TRBV30 | CAFGQGAQETQYF
once | TRBV3-1/TRBV3-2 | CASSQKGLTTPNF
. | TRBV14 | CASSQSRWSTGELFF
. | TRBV28 | CASSLEAYSYNEQFF
. | TRBV2 | CASSVEQGLNTQYF
. | TRBV6-1 | CASSEHGQGNAEAFF
once | TRBV5-4 | CASSLDLTGGAGANVLTF
. | TRBV6-2/TRBV6-3 | CASSYAASGRAGELFF
. | TRBV5-4 | CASSFLSGTGLPYEQYF
few | TRBV19 | CASSIRARYGYTF
. | TRBV11-3 | CASSSGGGVETQYF
. | TRBV19 | CASSIEARPQPQHF
. | TRBV6-5 | CASSADYPLGRQYF
. | TRBV27 | CASSLWASGRTGELFF
. | TRBV10-3 | CAISLGSGGAMGDTQYF
. | TRBV28 | CASSFYISGTLSYEQYF
once | TRBV3-1/TRBV3-2 | CASSQGGLYEKLFF
. | TRBV24-1 | CATSDPNQETQYF
. | TRBV7-9 | CASSAFKQGNTEAFF
. | TRBV6-5 | CASSLLGQMNTEAFF
. | TRBV2 | CASRDFGSFTEAFF
. | TRBV9 | CASSVGRGNTEAFF